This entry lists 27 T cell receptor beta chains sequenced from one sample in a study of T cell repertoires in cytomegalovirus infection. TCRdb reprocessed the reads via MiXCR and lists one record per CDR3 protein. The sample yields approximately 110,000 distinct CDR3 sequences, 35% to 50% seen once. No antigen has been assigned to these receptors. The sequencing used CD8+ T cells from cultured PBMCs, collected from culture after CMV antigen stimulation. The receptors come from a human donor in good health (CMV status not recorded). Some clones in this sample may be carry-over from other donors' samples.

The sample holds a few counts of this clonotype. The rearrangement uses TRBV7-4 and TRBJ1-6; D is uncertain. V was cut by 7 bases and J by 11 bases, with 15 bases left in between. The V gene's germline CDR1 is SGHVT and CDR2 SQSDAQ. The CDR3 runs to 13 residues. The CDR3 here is CASTQAAGTPLHF. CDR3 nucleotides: TGTGCCAGCACCCAAGCGGCCGGGACACCCCTCCACTTT.

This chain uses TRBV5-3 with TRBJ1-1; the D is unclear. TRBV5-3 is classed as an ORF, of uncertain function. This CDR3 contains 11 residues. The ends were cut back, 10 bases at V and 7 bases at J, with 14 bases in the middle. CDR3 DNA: TGTGCCTTCTGGACTACAGTTGAAGCTTTCTTT. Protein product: CAFWTTVEAFF.

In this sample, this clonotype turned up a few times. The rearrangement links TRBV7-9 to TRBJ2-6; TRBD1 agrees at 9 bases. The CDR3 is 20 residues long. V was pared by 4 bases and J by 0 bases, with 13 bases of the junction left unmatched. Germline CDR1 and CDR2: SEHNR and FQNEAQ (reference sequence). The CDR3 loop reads CASSSPIRQGVSSGANVLTF. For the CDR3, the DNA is TGTGCCAGCAGCTCCCCCATTCGACAGGGGGTTAGCTCTGGGGCCAACGTCCTGACTTTC.

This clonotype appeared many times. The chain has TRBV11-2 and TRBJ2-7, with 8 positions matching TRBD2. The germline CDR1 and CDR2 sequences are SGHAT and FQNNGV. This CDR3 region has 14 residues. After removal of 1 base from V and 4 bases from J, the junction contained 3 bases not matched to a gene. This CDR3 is CASSLGSGAYEQYF. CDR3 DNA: TGTGCCAGCAGCTTAGGTAGCGGGGCGTACGAGCAGTACTTC.

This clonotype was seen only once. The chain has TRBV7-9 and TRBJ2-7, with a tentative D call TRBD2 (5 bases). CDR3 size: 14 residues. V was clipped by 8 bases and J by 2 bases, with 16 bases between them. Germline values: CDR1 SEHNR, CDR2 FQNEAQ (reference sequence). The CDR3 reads CASHQMGDPYEQYF. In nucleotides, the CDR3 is TGTGCCAGCCACCAAATGGGAGACCCCTACGAGCAGTACTTC.

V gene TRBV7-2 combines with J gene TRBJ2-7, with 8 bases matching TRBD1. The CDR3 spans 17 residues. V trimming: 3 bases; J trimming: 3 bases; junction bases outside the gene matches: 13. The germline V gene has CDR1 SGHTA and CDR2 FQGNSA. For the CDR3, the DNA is TGTGCCAGCAGCTTCAATCTGGGGACAGGCGGCATCTACGAGCAGTACTTC. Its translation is CASSFNLGTGGIYEQYF.

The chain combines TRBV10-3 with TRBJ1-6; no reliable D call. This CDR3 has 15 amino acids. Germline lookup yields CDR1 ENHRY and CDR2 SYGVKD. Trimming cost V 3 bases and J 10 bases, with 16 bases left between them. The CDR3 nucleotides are TGTGCCATCAGTGAAGGTGGGCAGGCTGGCTCACCCCTCCACTTT. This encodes CAISEGGQAGSPLHF.

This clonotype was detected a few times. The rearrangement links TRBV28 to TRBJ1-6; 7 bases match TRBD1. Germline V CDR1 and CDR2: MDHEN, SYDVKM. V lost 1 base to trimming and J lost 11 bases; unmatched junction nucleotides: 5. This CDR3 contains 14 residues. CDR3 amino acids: CASSLSQGRAPLHF. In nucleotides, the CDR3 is TGTGCCAGCAGTTTATCACAGGGGAGGGCACCCCTCCACTTT.

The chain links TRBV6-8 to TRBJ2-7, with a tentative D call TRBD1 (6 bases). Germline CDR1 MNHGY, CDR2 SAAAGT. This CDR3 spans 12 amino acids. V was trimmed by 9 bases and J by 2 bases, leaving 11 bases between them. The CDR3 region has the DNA TGTGCCAGACGACAGGAGACCTACGAGCAGTACTTC. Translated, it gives CARRQETYEQYF.

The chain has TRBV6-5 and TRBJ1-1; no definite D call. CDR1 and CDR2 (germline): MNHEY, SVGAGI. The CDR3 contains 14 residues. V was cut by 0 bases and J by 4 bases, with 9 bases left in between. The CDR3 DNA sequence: TGTGCCAGCAGTTACTCAGGGTCTGGCACTGAAGCTTTCTTT. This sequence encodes CASSYSGSGTEAFF.

In DNA, the CDR3 is TGCGCCAGCGGCCCAATTGTCCCTAATGAAAAACTGTTTTTT. Its protein product is CASGPIVPNEKLFF. The chain employs TRBV4-1 and TRBJ1-4; D gene unclear. The CDR3 covers 14 residues. The ends were cut back, 8 bases at V and 3 bases at J, with 13 bases in the middle. CDR1 is MGHRA and CDR2 is YSYEKL in the germline V gene.

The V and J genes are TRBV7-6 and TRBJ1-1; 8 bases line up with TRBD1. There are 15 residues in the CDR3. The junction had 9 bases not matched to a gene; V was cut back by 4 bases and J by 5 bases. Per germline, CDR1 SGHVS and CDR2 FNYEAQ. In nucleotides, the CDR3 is TGTGCCAGCAGCTCAGCCGGACAGGGTTGGACTGAAGCTTTCTTT. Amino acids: CASSSAGQGWTEAFF.

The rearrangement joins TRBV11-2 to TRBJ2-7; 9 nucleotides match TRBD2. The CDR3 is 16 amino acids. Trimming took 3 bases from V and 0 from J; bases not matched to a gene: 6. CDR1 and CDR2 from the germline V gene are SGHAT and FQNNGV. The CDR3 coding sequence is TGTGCCAGCAGCTTGGGTAGCGGGGGTTTCTCCTACGAGCAGTACTTC. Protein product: CASSLGSGGFSYEQYF.

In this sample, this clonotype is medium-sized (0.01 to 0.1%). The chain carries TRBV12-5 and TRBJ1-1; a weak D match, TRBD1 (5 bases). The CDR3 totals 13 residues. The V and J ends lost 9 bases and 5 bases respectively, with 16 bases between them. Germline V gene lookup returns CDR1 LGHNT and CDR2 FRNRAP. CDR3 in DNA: TGTGCTAGCCGTTGGGAGGGGAGTACTGAAGCTTTCTTT. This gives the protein CASRWEGSTEAFF.

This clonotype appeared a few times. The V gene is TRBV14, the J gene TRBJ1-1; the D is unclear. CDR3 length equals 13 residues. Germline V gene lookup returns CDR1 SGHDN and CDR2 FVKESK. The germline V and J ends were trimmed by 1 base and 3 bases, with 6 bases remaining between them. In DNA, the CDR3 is TGTGCCAGCAGCCAAGTTTACTACACTGAAGCTTTCTTT. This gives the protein CASSQVYYTEAFF.

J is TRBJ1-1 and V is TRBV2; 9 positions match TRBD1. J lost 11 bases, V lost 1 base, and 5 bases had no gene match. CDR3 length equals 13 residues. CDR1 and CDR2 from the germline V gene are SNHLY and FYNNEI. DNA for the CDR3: TGTGCCAGCAGTGAAGATGGGACAGGGAAGGCTTTCTTT. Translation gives CASSEDGTGKAFF.

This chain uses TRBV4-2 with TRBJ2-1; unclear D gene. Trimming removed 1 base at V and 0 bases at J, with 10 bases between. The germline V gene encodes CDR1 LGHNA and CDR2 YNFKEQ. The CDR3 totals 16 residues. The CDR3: CASSQASQSSYNEQFF. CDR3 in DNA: TGTGCCAGCAGCCAAGCCTCACAGAGCTCCTACAATGAGCAGTTCTTC.

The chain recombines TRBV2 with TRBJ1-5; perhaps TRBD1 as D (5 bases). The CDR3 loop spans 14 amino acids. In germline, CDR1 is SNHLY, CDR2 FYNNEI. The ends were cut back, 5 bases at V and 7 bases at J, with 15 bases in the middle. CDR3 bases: TGTGCCAGCAGTACCGGGGCCCGAAACCAGCCCCAGCATTTT. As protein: CASSTGARNQPQHF.

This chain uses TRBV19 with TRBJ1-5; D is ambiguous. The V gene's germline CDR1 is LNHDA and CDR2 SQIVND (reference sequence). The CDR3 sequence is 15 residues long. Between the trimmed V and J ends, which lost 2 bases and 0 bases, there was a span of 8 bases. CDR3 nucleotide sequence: TGTGCCAGTAGTATATATGGTTATAGCAATCAGCCCCAGCATTTT. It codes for CASSIYGYSNQPQHF.

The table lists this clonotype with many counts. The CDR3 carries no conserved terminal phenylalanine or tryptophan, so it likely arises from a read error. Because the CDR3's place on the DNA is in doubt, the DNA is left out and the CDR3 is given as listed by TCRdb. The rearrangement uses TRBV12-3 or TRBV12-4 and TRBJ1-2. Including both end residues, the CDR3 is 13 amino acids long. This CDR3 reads CASSLFPIGDPSI.

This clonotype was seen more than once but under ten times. For the CDR3, the DNA is TGTGCCAGCAGTTACGCAGAGGGGTTATGGATAGTAGCTTTCTTT. Encoded protein: CASSYAEGLWIVAFF. The J gene is TRBJ1-1, the V gene TRBV6-6, with D tentatively TRBD1 (5 bases). CDR1 is MNHNY and CDR2 is SVGAGI in the germline V gene (reference sequence). The CDR3 consists of 15 residues. Between the trimmed V and J ends, which lost 2 bases and 10 bases, there was a span of 20 bases.

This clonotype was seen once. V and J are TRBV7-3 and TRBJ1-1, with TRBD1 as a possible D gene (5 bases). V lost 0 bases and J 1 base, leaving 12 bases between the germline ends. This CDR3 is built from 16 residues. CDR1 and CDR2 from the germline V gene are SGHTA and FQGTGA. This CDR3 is CASSLTVRVRNTEAFF. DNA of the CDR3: TGTGCCAGCAGCTTAACGGTCAGGGTTAGGAACACTGAAGCTTTCTTT.

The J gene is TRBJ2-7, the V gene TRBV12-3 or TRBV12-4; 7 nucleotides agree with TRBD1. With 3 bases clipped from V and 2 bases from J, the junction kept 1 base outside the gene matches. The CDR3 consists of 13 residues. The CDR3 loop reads CASSFRGTYEQYF. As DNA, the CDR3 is TGTGCCAGCAGTTTCAGGGGGACCTACGAGCAGTACTTC.

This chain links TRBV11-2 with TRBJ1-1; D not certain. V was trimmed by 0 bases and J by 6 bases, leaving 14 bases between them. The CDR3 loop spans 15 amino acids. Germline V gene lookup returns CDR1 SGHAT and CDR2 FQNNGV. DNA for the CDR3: TGTGCCAGCAGCTTAGATGCGGGCATGTGGGCTGAAGCTTTCTTT. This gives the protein CASSLDAGMWAEAFF.

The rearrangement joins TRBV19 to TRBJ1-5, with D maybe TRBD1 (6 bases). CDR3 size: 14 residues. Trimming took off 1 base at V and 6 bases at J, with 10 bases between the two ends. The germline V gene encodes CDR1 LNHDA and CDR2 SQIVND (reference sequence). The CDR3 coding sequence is TGTGCCAGTAGTATAGCGGGAGGGGGTCAGCCCCAGCATTTT. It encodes CASSIAGGGQPQHF. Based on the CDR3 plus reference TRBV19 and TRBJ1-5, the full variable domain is DGGITQSPKYLFRKEGQNVTLSCEQNLNHDAMYWYRQDPGQGLRLIYYSQIVNDFQKGDIAEGYSVSREKKESFPLTVTSAQKNPTAFYLCASSIAGGGQPQHFGDGTRLSIL.

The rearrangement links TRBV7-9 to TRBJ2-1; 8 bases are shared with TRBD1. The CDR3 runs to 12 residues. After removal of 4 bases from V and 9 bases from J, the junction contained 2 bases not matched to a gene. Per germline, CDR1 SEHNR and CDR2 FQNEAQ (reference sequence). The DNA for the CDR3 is TGTGCCAGCAGCTCACAGGGGGGTGAGCAGTTCTTC. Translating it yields CASSSQGGEQFF. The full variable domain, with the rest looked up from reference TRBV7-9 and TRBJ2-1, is DTGVSQNPRHKITKRGQNVTFRCDPISEHNRLYWYRQTLGQGPEFLTYFQNEAQLEKSRLLSDRFSAERPKGSFSTLEIQRTEQGDSAMYLCASSSQGGEQFFGPGTRLTVL.

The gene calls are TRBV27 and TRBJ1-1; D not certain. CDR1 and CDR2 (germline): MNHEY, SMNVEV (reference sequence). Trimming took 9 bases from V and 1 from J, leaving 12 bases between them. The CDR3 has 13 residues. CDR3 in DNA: TGTGCCAGTAAAACGCCGGGGAACACTGAAGCTTTCTTT. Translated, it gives CASKTPGNTEAFF.